This TCR beta chain emerged from a study of T cells in lung cancer brain metastases. Comment on this clone: What it recognizes is unknown.

Between 2.24 and 4.92 ug genomic DNA went in, equal for pairs. Clones were sequenced by immunoSEQ multiplex PCR, and TCRdb holds only the in-frame ones, with some missing. The sample has approximately 5,000 clones, approximately 83% seen once. Germline CDR1 and CDR2: SNHLY and FYNNEI. The V end was cut by 4 bases, the J end by 2 bases, with 6 bases between. This CDR3 contains 12 residues. Regarding the study as a whole: FFPE DNA fragmentation may have prevented retrieving the complete T cell repertoire.

The specimen sequenced was tumor tissue from the primary lung tumor. The clonotype was recovered from a man between 50 and 59 years old with non-small cell lung cancer. The rearrangement joins TRBV2 to TRBJ2-7; D uncertain. As DNA, the CDR3 is TGTGCCAGCAGTGTAGTTACCTACGAGCAGTACTTC. Protein: CASSVVTYEQYF.